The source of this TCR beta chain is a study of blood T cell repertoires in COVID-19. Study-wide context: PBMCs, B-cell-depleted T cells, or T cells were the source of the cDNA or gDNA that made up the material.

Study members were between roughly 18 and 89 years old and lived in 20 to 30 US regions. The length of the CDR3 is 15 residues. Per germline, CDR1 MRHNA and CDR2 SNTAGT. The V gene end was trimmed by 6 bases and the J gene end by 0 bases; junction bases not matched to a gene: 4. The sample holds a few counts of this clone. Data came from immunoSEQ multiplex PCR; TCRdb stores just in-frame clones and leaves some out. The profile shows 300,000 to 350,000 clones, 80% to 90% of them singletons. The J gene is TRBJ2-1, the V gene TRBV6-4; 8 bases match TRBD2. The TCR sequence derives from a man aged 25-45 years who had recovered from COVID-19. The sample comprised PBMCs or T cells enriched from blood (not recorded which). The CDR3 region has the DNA TGTGCCAGCAGCCCCGGGACTAGCTCCTACAATGAGCAGTTCTTC. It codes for CASSPGTSSYNEQFF.